The entry below describes one T cell receptor beta chain. This entry is derived from a study of lymphopenia after photon versus proton radiotherapy. Assay: immunoSEQ multiplex PCR; the TCRdb copy retains only in-frame clones and omits some. The table has 65,000 to 70,000 clones, around 90% seen once. The sample here was peripheral blood, taken from a patient treated with photon-based radiotherapy. This clonotype originated in a woman aged 70-85 years with pancreatic cancer.

The CDR3 sequence: CASSYGGQGNSPLHF. The DNA of the CDR3 is TGTGCCAGCAGTTACGGAGGTCAGGGGAATTCACCCCTCCACTTT. The chain employs TRBV6-5 and TRBJ1-6, with D tentatively TRBD1 (6 bases). Germline V gene lookup returns CDR1 MNHEY and CDR2 SVGAGI. Trimming took 2 bases from V and 7 from J, leaving 12 bases between them. The CDR3 extends over 15 amino acids.